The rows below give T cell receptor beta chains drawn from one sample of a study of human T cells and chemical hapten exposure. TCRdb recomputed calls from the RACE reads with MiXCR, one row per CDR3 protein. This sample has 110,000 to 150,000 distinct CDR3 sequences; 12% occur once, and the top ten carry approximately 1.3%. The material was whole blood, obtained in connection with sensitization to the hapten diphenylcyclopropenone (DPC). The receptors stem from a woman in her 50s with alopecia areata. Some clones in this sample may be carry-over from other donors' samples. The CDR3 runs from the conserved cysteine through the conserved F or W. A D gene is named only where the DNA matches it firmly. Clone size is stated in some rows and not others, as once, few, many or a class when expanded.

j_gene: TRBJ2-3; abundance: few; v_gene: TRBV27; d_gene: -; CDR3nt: TGTGCCAGCAGGGGGGAAGAGAGGGATACGCAGTATTTT; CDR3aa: CASRGEERDTQYF
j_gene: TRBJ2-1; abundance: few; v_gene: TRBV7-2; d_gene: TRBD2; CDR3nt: TGTGCCAGCAGGGCCGGGACTAGCTCTTACAATGAGCAGTTCTTC; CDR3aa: CASRAGTSSYNEQFF
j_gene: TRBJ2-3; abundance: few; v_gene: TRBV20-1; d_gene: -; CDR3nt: TGCAGTGCTAGCCGGGTAGGATTTACAGATACGCAGTATTTT; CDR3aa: CSASRVGFTDTQYF
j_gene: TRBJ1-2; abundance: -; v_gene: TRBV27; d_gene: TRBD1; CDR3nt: TGTGCCAGCAGTTTAAAAGGGACAGGGGGCTATGGCTACACCTTC; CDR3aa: CASSLKGTGGYGYTF
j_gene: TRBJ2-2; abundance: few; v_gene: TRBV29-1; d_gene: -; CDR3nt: TGCAGCGTTGAACTCAGCACCGGGGAGCTGTTTTTT; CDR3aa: CSVELSTGELFF
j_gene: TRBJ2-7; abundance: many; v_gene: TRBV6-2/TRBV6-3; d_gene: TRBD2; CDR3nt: TGTGCCAGCAGCCCCGGACTAGCGGGAGCCCTCTCCTACGAGCAGTACTTC; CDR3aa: CASSPGLAGALSYEQYF
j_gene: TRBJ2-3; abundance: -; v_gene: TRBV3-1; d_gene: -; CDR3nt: TGTGCCAGCAGCCAAGATAGGGCCAGGGGCACAGATACGCAGTATTTT; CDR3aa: CASSQDRARGTDTQYF
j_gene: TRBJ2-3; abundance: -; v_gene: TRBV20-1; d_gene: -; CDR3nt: TGCAGTGCTAGTTTAGGGGCGCGGGACGCGAGCACAGATACGCAGTATTTT; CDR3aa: CSASLGARDASTDTQYF
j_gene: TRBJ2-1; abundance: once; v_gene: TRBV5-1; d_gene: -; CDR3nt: TGCGCCAGCAGCTGGACAGATTACAATGAGCAGTTCTTC; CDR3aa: CASSWTDYNEQFF
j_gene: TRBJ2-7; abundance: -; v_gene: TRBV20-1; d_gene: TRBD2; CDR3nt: TGCAGTGCGGAATGGGGGGGACTCTACGAGCAGTACTTC; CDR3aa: CSAEWGGLYEQYF